These T cell receptor beta chains were read from a single sample in a study of blood T cell repertoires in COVID-19. TCRdb's table, derived via immunoSEQ multiplex PCR, lists solely in-frame clones and lacks some. The data show roughly 160,000 clones, approximately 88% seen once. Sequencing was done on a sample of peripheral blood. The receptors shown here come from a woman aged 60-75 years who had recovered from COVID-19. Both conserved end residues are part of each CDR3. D genes are given only for firm matches. A clone size is listed for some rows: how often the clone was seen (once, few, many), or a class if it is expanded.

V gene	D gene	J gene	clone size	CDR3 DNA	CDR3 protein
TRBV19	.	TRBJ1-2	.	TGTGCCACCCGGGCTAACCCCCTCCGGGATTATGGCTACACCTTC	CATRANPLRDYGYTF
TRBV5-1	TRBD2	TRBJ2-7	.	TGCGCCAGCAGCTTGGATGCTAGCGGGGGGATTTACGAGCAGTACTTC	CASSLDASGGIYEQYF
TRBV19	.	TRBJ2-5	.	TGTGCCAGTAGCTCGCGGGAGACCCAGTACTTC	CASSSRETQYF
TRBV11-2	.	TRBJ2-2	.	TGTGCCAGCAGCTGGGGAGTCACCGGGGAGCTGTTTTTT	CASSWGVTGELFF
TRBV5-1	TRBD1	TRBJ2-7	.	TGCGCCAGCAGCTTACAACCGGGACAGGTCTCCTTCCTTCTTTACGAGCAGTACTTC	CASSLQPGQVSFLLYEQYF
TRBV6-1	.	TRBJ1-4	.	TGTGCCAGCAGTGAACAGGGTTCTAATGAAAAACTGTTTTTT	CASSEQGSNEKLFF
TRBV4-2	TRBD1	TRBJ1-5	.	TGTGCCAGCAGCCCCACAGGGGGCAGGGGACAGCCCCAGCATTTT	CASSPTGGRGQPQHF
TRBV19	TRBD2	TRBJ2-3	.	TGTGCCAGTAGTAAAGGGACTAGCGGGGGGGCTACGCAGTATTTT	CASSKGTSGGATQYF
TRBV5-1	.	TRBJ1-1	.	TGCGCCAGCAGCTTAGCAGCGACCTTGAACACTGAAGCTTTCTTT	CASSLAATLNTEAFF
TRBV6-5	.	TRBJ1-5	.	TGTGCCAGCAGTCCCGGGGACACCAATCAGCCCCAGCATTTT	CASSPGDTNQPQHF
TRBV6-5	.	TRBJ1-4	.	TGTGCCAGCAGTTACTCCCGGGATGCTAATGAAAAACTGTTTTTT	CASSYSRDANEKLFF
TRBV5-6	.	TRBJ1-4	.	TGTGCCAGCACAACTACAGGGACTAATGAAAAACTGTTTTTT	CASTTTGTNEKLFF
TRBV3-1/TRBV3-2	.	TRBJ1-6	.	TGTGCCAGCAGCCGCCAGTTAAATAATTCACCCCTCCACTTT	CASSRQLNNSPLHF
TRBV6-5	.	TRBJ2-7	.	TGTGCCAGCAGTCCCCAAGCTGGGACATCTTACGAGCAGTACTTC	CASSPQAGTSYEQYF
TRBV3-1/TRBV3-2	TRBD1	TRBJ1-1	.	TGTGCCAGCAGCCGAATGCAGGGGGGGAACACTGAAGCTTTCTTT	CASSRMQGGNTEAFF
TRBV5-1	TRBD1	TRBJ2-3	.	TGCGCCAGCAGCTCGGGACAGGCTAGCACAGATACGCAGTATTTT	CASSSGQASTDTQYF
TRBV18	TRBD1	TRBJ1-5	.	TGTGCCAGCTCGAGGGACAGGGTTGGAGGCAATCAGCCCCAGCATTTT	CASSRDRVGGNQPQHF
TRBV5-1	.	TRBJ1-2	once	TGCGCCAGCAGCTTGGAAGGCAGGGAGGCTGGCTACACCTTC	CASSLEGREAGYTF
TRBV10-2	.	TRBJ1-1	.	TGCGCCAGCGCCGAGGACATCCAAGGGACTGAAGCTTTCTTT	CASAEDIQGTEAFF